This passage covers 17 T cell receptor beta chains from one sample sequenced in a study of blood T cell repertoires in COVID-19. Generated by immunoSEQ multiplex PCR, the TCRdb table keeps only in-frame clones and is missing some. Of about 260,000 clones in the sample, around 90% are singletons; the top ten hold less than 3.5%. The material sequenced was PBMCs or T cells enriched from blood (not recorded which). The receptors stem from a middle-aged man who had been exposed to COVID-19.

The chain is built from TRBV11-3 and TRBJ2-4; 11 bases fit TRBD1. This CDR3 comprises 15 residues. The V gene end was trimmed by 5 bases and the J gene end by 9 bases; junction bases not matched to a gene: 9. CDR1 is SGHNT, CDR2 YENEEA, per germline. CDR3 amino acids: CASSKPGTGGTIQYF. DNA for the CDR3: TGTGCCAGCAGCAAGCCGGGGACAGGGGGAACCATTCAGTACTTC.

This CDR3 is CASSISGTGMIWEKLFF. CDR3 in DNA: TGTGCCAGTAGTATATCCGGGACAGGGATGATATGGGAAAAACTGTTTTTT. The chain links TRBV19 to TRBJ1-4; 9 bases are shared with TRBD1. Germline values: CDR1 LNHDA, CDR2 SQIVND (reference sequence). The CDR3 runs to 17 residues. The junction had 12 bases not matched to a gene; V was cut back by 2 bases and J by 8 bases.

The CDR3 loop reads CATSGSYNEQFF. CDR3 coding DNA: TGTGCCACCTCAGGCAGCTACAATGAGCAGTTCTTC. This chain uses TRBV15 with TRBJ2-1; D gene unclear. Trimming cost V 8 bases and J 3 bases, with 8 bases left between them. CDR3 size: 12 residues. Germline V CDR1 and CDR2: LNHNV, YYDKDF (reference sequence).

The rearrangement joins TRBV30 to TRBJ1-4; D not certain. Germline V gives CDR1 GTSNPN, CDR2 SVGIG (reference sequence). This CDR3 is 11 amino acids long. Trimming stripped 3 bases from V and 8 bases from J, with 7 bases between. CDR3 bases: TGTGCCTGGAGCGGTCTAGAAAAACTGTTTTTT. This sequence encodes CAWSGLEKLFF. Together with reference TRBV30 and TRBJ1-4, the CDR3 gives the full variable domain: SQTIHQWPATLVQPVGSPLSLECTVEGTSNPNLYWYRQAAGRGLQLLFYSVGIGQISSEVPQNLSASRPQDRQFILSSKKLLLSDSGFYLCAWSGLEKLFFGSGTQLSVL.

The rearrangement links TRBV4-1 to TRBJ1-5; TRBD1 matches 10 bases. There are 16 residues in the CDR3. Per germline, CDR1 MGHRA and CDR2 YSYEKL. Trimming cost V 4 bases and J 7 bases; bases outside gene matches: 10. In DNA, the CDR3 is TGCGCCAGCAGCCTCGGTCGGACAGGGGGGGGACAGCCCCAGCATTTT. As protein: CASSLGRTGGGQPQHF.

The chain employs TRBV11-2 and TRBJ2-3; TRBD2 is a possible D gene (5 bases). Germline lookup yields CDR1 SGHAT and CDR2 FQNNGV. CDR3 length: 18 residues. Trimming cost V 5 bases and J 0 bases, with 21 bases left between them. Here the CDR3 DNA reads TGTGCCAGCAGCACCGTTAAAGGAACTAGACTTAGCACAGATACGCAGTATTTT. Translated, it gives CASSTVKGTRLSTDTQYF.

The chain employs TRBV5-1 and TRBJ2-1; unclear D gene. V lost 0 bases and J 8 bases, leaving 6 bases between the germline ends. Germline assignment: CDR1 SGHRS and CDR2 YFSETQ. The CDR3 length is 12 residues. CDR3 region: CASSLVADEQFF. Written as DNA, the CDR3 is TGCGCCAGCAGCTTGGTTGCGGATGAGCAGTTCTTC.

CDR3 region: CASSVGGPGNTIYF. The CDR3 DNA follows: TGTGCCAGCAGCGTGGGGGGGCCAGGAAACACCATATATTTT. The V and J genes are TRBV9 and TRBJ1-3; TRBD1 might be the D (6 bases). V shed 2 bases and J shed 4 bases, with 10 bases lying between them. CDR3 length: 14 residues. Germline V gene sequence: CDR1 SGDLS, CDR2 YYNGEE.

This chain links TRBV5-1 with TRBJ1-1, with 8 positions matching TRBD1. From germline, CDR1 is SGHRS and CDR2 YFSETQ. J was trimmed by 4 bases and V by 2 bases; bases with no gene match: 7. This CDR3 spans 15 amino acids. The CDR3 DNA follows: TGCGCCAGCAGCTTAGGACAGGGAGGGAGCACTGAAGCTTTCTTT. This encodes CASSLGQGGSTEAFF.

This clone was seen just once. The chain combines TRBV4-3 with TRBJ2-7, with 7 bases aligning to TRBD1. The V segment lost 4 bases and the J segment 6 bases; nucleotides outside the gene matches: 12. The CDR3 covers 15 residues. Germline loops: CDR1 LGHNA, CDR2 YSLEER. The CDR3 here is CASSPKTGQAREQYF. CDR3 bases: TGCGCCAGCAGCCCTAAGACAGGGCAGGCTCGCGAGCAGTACTTC.

The V call is TRBV28, the J call TRBJ1-5; D gene uncertain. The length of the CDR3 is 13 residues. The V and J ends lost 3 bases and 8 bases respectively, with 11 bases between them. CDR1 and CDR2 (germline): MDHEN, SYDVKM. The CDR3 bases are TGTGCCAGCAGTTTTTTGGGCTCGGAGCCCCAGCATTTT. This sequence encodes CASSFLGSEPQHF.

The chain carries TRBV6-2 or TRBV6-3 and TRBJ1-1; 7 positions match TRBD1. The germline V gene has CDR1 MNHEY and CDR2 SVGEGT. The J segment lost 1 base and the V segment lost 7 bases, leaving 12 bases of the junction unmatched. The CDR3 extends over 16 amino acids. The CDR3 region has the DNA TGTGCCAGCATCCCGGACAGGAGGGATAGGAACACTGAAGCTTTCTTT. This encodes CASIPDRRDRNTEAFF.

The gene calls are TRBV24-1 and TRBJ2-1; D unclear. The V gene lost 0 bases and the J gene lost 10 bases, with 12 bases spanning the gap. This CDR3 spans 14 amino acids. CDR1 and CDR2 from the germline V gene are KGHDR and SFDVKD. Here the CDR3 DNA reads TGTGCCACCAGTGATTTGTACCCTACCACGGAGCAGTTCTTC. Translated: CATSDLYPTTEQFF.

V and J are TRBV11-2 and TRBJ2-1; 12 positions match TRBD2. V was clipped by 5 bases and J by 0 bases; unmatched bases: 5. Germline CDR1 and CDR2: SGHAT and FQNNGV. This CDR3 contains 17 residues. The CDR3 sequence is CASSLLAGGSSYNEQFF. The CDR3 DNA sequence: TGTGCCAGCAGCCTCCTAGCGGGGGGGAGCTCCTACAATGAGCAGTTCTTC.

V usage is TRBV30 and J usage is TRBJ1-1, with D perhaps matching TRBD1 (5 bases). The germline V and J ends were trimmed by 0 bases and 5 bases, with 10 bases remaining between them. The CDR3 has 13 residues. Germline CDR1 GTSNPN, CDR2 SVGIG (reference sequence). CDR3 region: CAWSVQGLTEAFF. The DNA of the CDR3 is TGTGCCTGGAGTGTCCAGGGTTTAACTGAAGCTTTCTTT.

This chain uses TRBV4-3 with TRBJ2-1, with D perhaps TRBD2 (6 bases). The CDR3 extends over 16 amino acids. Germline V gene lookup returns CDR1 LGHNA and CDR2 YSLEER. V was shortened by 4 bases and J by 8 bases, with 21 bases between the two germline ends. The CDR3, as DNA: TGCGCCAGCAGCCGGTCGGGGCTAGCGTTAGGGGATGAGCAGTTCTTC. This sequence encodes CASSRSGLALGDEQFF.

This clone has just one count. The chain carries TRBV7-9 and TRBJ1-5; D may be TRBD1 (6 bases). Deletions cut 2 bases from V and 6 bases from J, with 14 bases between. The CDR3 has 15 residues. Germline V gene lookup returns CDR1 SEHNR and CDR2 FQNEAQ (reference sequence). CDR3 sequence (DNA): TGTGCCAGCAGCTTATCTTCAGGGGACCTTCAGCCCCAGCATTTT. As protein: CASSLSSGDLQPQHF.